What follows are 18 T cell receptor beta chains derived from one specimen sequenced in a study of vaccination and CD4 T cells after COVID-19. Sample treatment: roughly 10-day PBMC culture with coronavirus spike peptide pools or control peptides (ViraFEST assay). Their specific antigens are unknown. Cultured CD4+ T-cell DNA underwent Oncomine TCR Beta short-read sequencing. TCRdb reprocessed the PCR reads with MiXCR, giving one entry per CDR3 protein. The profile shows about 20,000 distinct CDR3 sequences, about 40% of them singletons. This material consisted of CD4+ T cells from blood, cultured in vitro, taken before SARS-CoV-2 vaccination. These receptors were collected from a human donor who received a COVID-19 vaccine.

The chain employs TRBV24-1 and TRBJ1-2; possibly TRBD1 for D (6 bases). The CDR3 is 12 residues long. Trimming shortened V by 10 bases and J by 7 bases, and 15 bases separated the two germline ends. CDR1 and CDR2 (germline): KGHDR, SFDVKD. The CDR3 spells CATSPGVGGYTF. CDR3 nucleotide sequence: TGTGCCACGAGTCCAGGGGTAGGTGGCTACACCTTC.

The V call is TRBV6-1, the J call TRBJ2-1; a possible D gene is TRBD1 (6 bases). Trimming left V 11 bases short and J 1 base short, with 15 bases between. The CDR3 spans 14 residues. The V gene's germline CDR1 is MNHNS and CDR2 SASEGT. The CDR3 here is CAGLGGTSYNEQFF. The CDR3 DNA follows: TGTGCCGGGTTAGGGGGTACTTCCTACAATGAGCAGTTCTTC.

This clonotype occurred a few times. The CDR3, as DNA: TGTGCCAGCAGCCCTGACAGCGCCGATGGAGAGACCCAGTACTTC. Translating it yields CASSPDSADGETQYF. V is TRBV2 and J is TRBJ2-5, with D tentatively TRBD1 (5 bases). Per germline, CDR1 SNHLY and CDR2 FYNNEI. The V gene lost 6 bases and the J gene lost 4 bases, with 18 bases spanning the gap. This CDR3 is 15 amino acids long.

As to this clonotype: A much more abundant neighbour one base away suggests this may be a read error. The chain links TRBV30 to TRBJ1-5; weak D call: TRBD1 (6 bases). From germline, CDR1 is GTSNPN and CDR2 SVGIG (reference sequence). This CDR3 comprises 15 residues. V lost 2 bases, J lost 6 bases, and 17 bases lay in between. The CDR3 DNA sequence: TGTGCCTGGAGTAGTCTGGGCAGGGGTACTCAGCCCCAGCATTTT. This sequence encodes CAWSSLGRGTQPQHF.

This clonotype came up a few times. The CDR3 loop reads CSASGGAQETQYF. CDR3 in DNA: TGCAGTGCTAGTGGGGGTGCCCAAGAGACCCAGTACTTC. The J gene is TRBJ2-5, the V gene TRBV20-1; D assignment may be TRBD1 or TRBD2 (5 bases each). The V end was cut by 3 bases, the J end by 1 base, with 9 bases between. In germline, CDR1 is DFQATT, CDR2 SNEGSKA (reference sequence). This CDR3 comprises 13 residues.

The chain carries TRBV7-9 and TRBJ1-1, with D possibly TRBD1 on 6 matching bases. Between the trimmed V and J ends, which lost 3 bases and 3 bases, there was a span of 11 bases. CDR1 and CDR2 from the germline V gene are SEHNR and FQNEAQ (reference sequence). This CDR3 is 14 amino acids long. The CDR3 sequence: CASSFRTVDTEAFF. The CDR3 nucleotides read TGTGCCAGCAGCTTTCGGACAGTGGACACTGAAGCTTTCTTT. The variable domain in full, completed from reference TRBV7-9 and TRBJ1-1, reads DTGVSQNPRHKITKRGQNVTFRCDPISEHNRLYWYRQTLGQGPEFLTYFQNEAQLEKSRLLSDRFSAERPKGSFSTLEIQRTEQGDSAMYLCASSFRTVDTEAFFGQGTRLTVV.

This clonotype appeared a few times. The chain recombines TRBV7-9 with TRBJ1-1; D perhaps matches TRBD1 (5 bases). Looked up from germline, CDR1 is SEHNR and CDR2 is FQNEAQ (reference sequence). This CDR3 has 13 residues. Trimming took off 2 bases at V and 4 bases at J, with 8 bases between the two ends. As DNA, the CDR3 is TGTGCCAGCAGCTTACTGGGGCTCACTGAAGCTTTCTTT. Its translation is CASSLLGLTEAFF.

The gene calls are TRBV12-3 or TRBV12-4 and TRBJ1-2, with a weak D call TRBD1 (5 bases). The V end lost 5 bases, the J end lost 11 bases, and 30 bases lay between the germline ends. This CDR3 has 17 amino acids. CDR3 DNA sequence: TGTGCCAGCAGTCCAAATCTGGGGGGGGAAAGGGGTCGGGGATACACCTTC. It specifies CASSPNLGGERGRGYTF.

This rearrangement joins TRBV30 to TRBJ2-5; 7 bases agree with TRBD2. The CDR3 contains 14 residues. Germline V lookup: CDR1 GTSNPN, CDR2 SVGIG (reference sequence). Unmatched junction bases numbered 6, after V lost 3 bases and J lost 2 bases. This CDR3 reads CAWRIGTTQETQYF. CDR3 DNA sequence: TGTGCCTGGAGGATCGGGACTACTCAAGAGACCCAGTACTTC.

This clonotype was detected only a few times. This chain joins TRBV27 and TRBJ2-2, with TRBD2 matching 9 bases. The CDR3 is made up of 16 amino acids. J lost 7 bases, V lost 6 bases, and 12 bases had no gene match. Germline V gives CDR1 MNHEY, CDR2 SMNVEV (reference sequence). Here the CDR3 reads CASSLIAGVEIGELFF. The CDR3 DNA reads TGTGCCAGCAGCTTGATAGCGGGGGTTGAAATCGGGGAGCTGTTTTTT.

The V and J genes are TRBV11-3 and TRBJ2-3; TRBD2 agrees at 12 bases. J gave up 3 bases and V 1 base, and 8 bases lay outside the gene matches. This CDR3 is 18 amino acids long. Per the germline V gene, CDR1 is SGHNT and CDR2 is YENEEA. CDR3: CASSLGLPTSGGTDTQYF. The CDR3 DNA reads as TGTGCCAGCAGCTTAGGGTTGCCTACTAGCGGGGGGACAGATACGCAGTATTTT.

This clonotype was counted only a few times. The rearrangement links TRBV10-3 to TRBJ1-6; no clear D gene. The CDR3 contains 14 residues. V was pared by 4 bases and J by 10 bases, with 14 bases between. The germline V gene encodes CDR1 ENHRY and CDR2 SYGVKD. The CDR3 DNA reads as TGTGCCATCAGTGGGGAAATTCTAGGATCACCCCTCCACTTT. Encoded protein: CAISGEILGSPLHF.

This chain connects TRBV5-1 to TRBJ1-6; 7 bases map to TRBD1. The CDR3 has 16 amino acids. The ends lost 5 bases at V and 5 bases at J; junction bases unmatched: 10. Germline V gives CDR1 SGHRS, CDR2 YFSETQ. CDR3 residues: CASSSYPGTDNSPLHF. The CDR3 coding sequence is TGCGCCAGCAGTTCCTACCCCGGGACAGATAATTCACCCCTCCACTTT.

In this sample, this clonotype turned up a few times. The V gene is TRBV4-1, the J gene TRBJ2-2, with D possibly TRBD2 on 6 matching bases. The CDR3 length is 16 residues. Trimming left V 1 base short and J 0 bases short, with 9 bases between. Per the germline V gene, CDR1 is MGHRA and CDR2 is YSYEKL. This CDR3 is CASSQVAETNTGELFF. The CDR3 nucleotides read TGCGCCAGCAGCCAAGTAGCGGAGACGAACACCGGGGAGCTGTTTTTT.

The CDR3 reads CASSPRGTPYNEQFF. The DNA of the CDR3 is TGTGCCAGCAGCCCACGGGGGACCCCCTACAATGAGCAGTTCTTC. The chain couples TRBV7-9 to TRBJ2-1, with D perhaps matching TRBD2 (6 bases). The CDR3 sequence is 15 residues long. The V and J ends lost 5 bases and 2 bases respectively, with 13 bases between them. Per the germline V gene, CDR1 is SEHNR and CDR2 is FQNEAQ (reference sequence). The entire variable domain, with the rest obtained from reference TRBV7-9 and TRBJ2-1, is as follows: DTGVSQNPRHKITKRGQNVTFRCDPISEHNRLYWYRQTLGQGPEFLTYFQNEAQLEKSRLLSDRFSAERPKGSFSTLEIQRTEQGDSAMYLCASSPRGTPYNEQFFGPGTRLTVL.

This chain uses TRBV19 with TRBJ2-5; no clear D. The CDR3 spans 12 residues. V lost 7 bases, J lost 4 bases, and 10 bases lay in between. The germline V gene has CDR1 LNHDA and CDR2 SQIVND (reference sequence). Here the CDR3 reads CASNPGGETQYF. CDR3 nucleotides: TGTGCCAGTAACCCCGGTGGAGAGACCCAGTACTTC.

This clonotype was picked up a small number of times. The chain joins TRBV6-5 to TRBJ1-5; D remains ambiguous. Germline CDR1 MNHEY, CDR2 SVGAGI. The CDR3 covers 15 residues. Trimming cost V 2 bases and J 3 bases, with 11 bases left between them. CDR3 bases: TGTGCCAGCAGTTACGGTTACGGGGTCAATCAGCCCCAGCATTTT. It is translated as CASSYGYGVNQPQHF.

The gene calls are TRBV6-1 and TRBJ2-3; 10 bases map to TRBD2. CDR1 and CDR2 (germline): MNHNS, SASEGT. The trim removed 4 bases at V and 2 bases at J, leaving 3 bases unmatched. The CDR3 consists of 15 residues. The CDR3 DNA is TGTGCCAGCAGTGGAGGACTAGCGGTCACAGATACGCAGTATTTT. Translation gives CASSGGLAVTDTQYF.